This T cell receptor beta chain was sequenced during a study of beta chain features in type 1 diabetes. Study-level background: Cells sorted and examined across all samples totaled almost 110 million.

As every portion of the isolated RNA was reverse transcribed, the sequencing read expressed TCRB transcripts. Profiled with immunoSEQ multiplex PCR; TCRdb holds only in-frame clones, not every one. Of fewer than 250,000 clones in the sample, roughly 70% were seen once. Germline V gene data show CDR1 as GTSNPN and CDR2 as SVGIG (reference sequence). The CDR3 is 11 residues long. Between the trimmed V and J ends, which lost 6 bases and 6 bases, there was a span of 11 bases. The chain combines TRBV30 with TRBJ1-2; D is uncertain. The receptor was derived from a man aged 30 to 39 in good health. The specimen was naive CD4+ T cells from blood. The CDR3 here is CACQGIDGYTF. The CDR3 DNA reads TGTGCCTGCCAAGGGATTGATGGCTACACCTTC.